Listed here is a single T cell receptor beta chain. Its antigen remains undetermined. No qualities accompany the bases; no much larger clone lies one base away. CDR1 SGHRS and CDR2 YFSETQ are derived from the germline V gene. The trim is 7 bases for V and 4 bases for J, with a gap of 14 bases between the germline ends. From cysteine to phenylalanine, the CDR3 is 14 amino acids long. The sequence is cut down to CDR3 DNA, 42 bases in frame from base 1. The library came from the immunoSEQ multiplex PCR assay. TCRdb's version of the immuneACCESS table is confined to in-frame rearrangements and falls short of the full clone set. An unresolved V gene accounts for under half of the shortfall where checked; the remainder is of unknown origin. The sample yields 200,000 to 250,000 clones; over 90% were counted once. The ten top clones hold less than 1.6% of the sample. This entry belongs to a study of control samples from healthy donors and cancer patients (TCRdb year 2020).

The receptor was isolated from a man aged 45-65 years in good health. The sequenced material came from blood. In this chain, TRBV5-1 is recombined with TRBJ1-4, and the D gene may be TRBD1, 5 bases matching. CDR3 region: CASGRAGINEKLFF. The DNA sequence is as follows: TGCGCCAGCGGGAGGGCAGGGATTAATGAAAAACTGTTTTTT.